This T cell receptor (beta chain) was documented in a study of blood T cell repertoires in COVID-19. Generated by immunoSEQ multiplex PCR, the TCRdb table keeps only in-frame clones and is missing some. Of roughly 400,000 clones detected, approximately 90% appear once; the ten largest clones hold approximately 9.3%. Trimming removed 0 bases from V and 1 base from J, with 6 bases in between. From germline, CDR1 is SQVTM and CDR2 ANQGSEA. This CDR3 region has 13 residues. As concerns this clone: This sample also contains other DNA sequences that code for the same CDR3.

This chain connects TRBV29-1 to TRBJ1-1; unclear D gene. The sample comprised PBMCs or T cells enriched from blood (not recorded which). This clonotype was sampled from a woman between 50 and 59 years old who had recovered from COVID-19. The CDR3: CSVEDGKNTEAFF. CDR3 in DNA: TGCAGCGTTGAAGACGGGAAGAACACTGAAGCTTTCTTT.